A selection of T cell receptor beta chains follows, all from one sample in a study of T cells in Graves' hyperthyroidism and ophthalmopathy. TCRdb used MiXCR to reprocess the multiplex PCR reads, holding one entry per CDR3 protein. The sample shows under 400,000 distinct CDR3 sequences, around a sixth of them seen only once. Material for sequencing was blood. The receptors shown here come from a woman aged 40 to 49 with Graves' ophthalmopathy. CDR3s include the opening cysteine and the closing phenylalanine or tryptophan. Fields, in order: J gene, clone size, D gene, V gene, CDR3 DNA, CDR3 protein. D genes are given only for firm matches. Not all rows give a size; the values are once, few, many and, for expanded clones, a class.

J gene: TRBJ1-5; clone size: many; D gene: -; V gene: TRBV10-1; CDR3 DNA: TGCGCCAGCAGTGATAAGGGCAATCAGCCCCAGCATTTT; CDR3 protein: CASSDKGNQPQHF
J gene: TRBJ1-5; clone size: many; D gene: -; V gene: TRBV28; CDR3 DNA: TGTGCCAGCAGTAAAGCTAAAACCTATCAGCCCCAGCATTTT; CDR3 protein: CASSKAKTYQPQHF
J gene: TRBJ1-5; clone size: many; D gene: TRBD1; V gene: TRBV6-5; CDR3 DNA: TGTGCCAGCAGGGGAATGGGACAGGGCAATCAGCCCCAGCATTTT; CDR3 protein: CASRGMGQGNQPQHF
J gene: TRBJ2-7; clone size: many; D gene: TRBD1; V gene: TRBV10-3; CDR3 DNA: TGTGCCATCAGGGCCTCGGGACAGGTGTACGAGCAGTACTTC; CDR3 protein: CAIRASGQVYEQYF
J gene: TRBJ2-7; clone size: many; D gene: TRBD1; V gene: TRBV7-6; CDR3 DNA: TGTGCCAGCAGCTTAGGGGGACAGATCTCCTACGAGCAGTACTTC; CDR3 protein: CASSLGGQISYEQYF
J gene: TRBJ2-7; clone size: many; D gene: TRBD1; V gene: TRBV2; CDR3 DNA: TGTGCCAGCAGTGGTGGGGGACAGGGGGGCTACGAGCAGTACTTC; CDR3 protein: CASSGGGQGGYEQYF
J gene: TRBJ1-1; clone size: -; D gene: TRBD1; V gene: TRBV30; CDR3 DNA: TGTGCCTGGGGGTACAGGGGGCATACTGAAGCTTTCTTT; CDR3 protein: CAWGYRGHTEAFF
J gene: TRBJ1-1; clone size: many; D gene: -; V gene: TRBV14; CDR3 DNA: TGTGCCAGCAGCCAAGATTTTGGGACGAACACTGAAGCTTTCTTT; CDR3 protein: CASSQDFGTNTEAFF
J gene: TRBJ2-5; clone size: few; D gene: TRBD2; V gene: TRBV28; CDR3 DNA: TGTGCCAGCAGTTTATGGTCCCCCCTAGGGAGGGCCTATGAAGAGACCCAGTACTTC; CDR3 protein: CASSLWSPLGRAYEETQYF
J gene: TRBJ1-1; clone size: many; D gene: -; V gene: TRBV6-5; CDR3 DNA: TGTGCCAGCAGTTGGGGTGGGAACACTGAAGCTTTCTTT; CDR3 protein: CASSWGGNTEAFF
J gene: TRBJ1-2; clone size: many; D gene: -; V gene: TRBV6-1; CDR3 DNA: TGTGCCAGCAGCCCTCAGGGACTGACTCAAGGTGGCTACACCTTC; CDR3 protein: CASSPQGLTQGGYTF
J gene: TRBJ1-3; clone size: -; D gene: -; V gene: TRBV4-2; CDR3 DNA: TGTGCCAGCAGCCAAGATAACACAGCGCCGAGCACCATATATTTT; CDR3 protein: CASSQDNTAPSTIYF
J gene: TRBJ1-2; clone size: many; D gene: -; V gene: TRBV27; CDR3 DNA: TGTGCCAGCAGTTATTTGGGCGCGAACATGGGGTACACCTTC; CDR3 protein: CASSYLGANMGYTF
J gene: TRBJ2-7; clone size: many; D gene: -; V gene: TRBV19; CDR3 DNA: TGTGCCAGTAGTATAGGCGGCAACTACGAGCAGTACTTC; CDR3 protein: CASSIGGNYEQYF